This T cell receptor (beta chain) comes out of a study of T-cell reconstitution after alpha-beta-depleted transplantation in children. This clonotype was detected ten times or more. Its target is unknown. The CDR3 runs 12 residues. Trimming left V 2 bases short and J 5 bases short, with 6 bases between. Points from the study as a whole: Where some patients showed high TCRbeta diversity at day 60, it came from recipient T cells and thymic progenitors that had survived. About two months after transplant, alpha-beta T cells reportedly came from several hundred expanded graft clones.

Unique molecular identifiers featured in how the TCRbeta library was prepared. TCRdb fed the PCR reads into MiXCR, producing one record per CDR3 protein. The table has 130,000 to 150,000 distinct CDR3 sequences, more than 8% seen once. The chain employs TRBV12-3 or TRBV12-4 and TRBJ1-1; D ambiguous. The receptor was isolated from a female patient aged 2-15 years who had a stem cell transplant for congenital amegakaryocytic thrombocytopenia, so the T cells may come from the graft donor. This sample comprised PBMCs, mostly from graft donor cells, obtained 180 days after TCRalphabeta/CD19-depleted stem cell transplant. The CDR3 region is CASSLWDTEAFF. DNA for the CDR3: TGTGCCAGCAGTTTATGGGATACTGAAGCTTTCTTT.